These 10 T cell receptor beta chains were sequenced from one sample in a study of blood T cell repertoires in COVID-19. Libraries were prepared by immunoSEQ multiplex PCR; TCRdb keeps only in-frame clonotypes and omits some of them. Altogether approximately 200,000 clones are present, approximately 86% being singletons, with the ten largest covering about 2.2%. The material sequenced was PBMCs or T cells enriched from blood (not recorded which). The source is a woman in her twenties or thirties who had recovered from COVID-19.

The CDR3 bases are TGTGCCAGCAGCCTACAAAGGGGGACTGAAGCTTTCTTT. Protein: CASSLQRGTEAFF. The genes are TRBV11-3 and TRBJ1-1; weak D call: TRBD1 (6 bases). This CDR3 has 13 amino acids. Trimming stripped 5 bases from V and 5 bases from J, with 12 bases between. Germline CDR1 and CDR2: SGHNT and YENEEA.

The gene calls are TRBV27 and TRBJ2-2, with D tentatively TRBD1 (5 bases). Trimming took off 5 bases at V and 6 bases at J, with 13 bases between the two ends. This CDR3 spans 14 amino acids. CDR1 is MNHEY, CDR2 SMNVEV, per germline (reference sequence). The DNA for the CDR3 is TGTGCCAGCAGTCCGGACAATTGGCCCGGGGAGCTGTTTTTT. It specifies CASSPDNWPGELFF.

The chain recombines TRBV27 with TRBJ2-5; D is possibly TRBD2 (7 bases). The V and J ends lost 8 bases and 5 bases respectively, with 12 bases between them. This CDR3 is 12 amino acids long. Germline CDR1 MNHEY, CDR2 SMNVEV (reference sequence). The CDR3 DNA reads TGTGCCAGCGGGGGGGGGCTGGAGACCCAGTACTTC. Its translation: CASGGGLETQYF.

This chain connects TRBV3-1 (or the pseudogene TRBV3-2) to TRBJ2-1; perhaps TRBD1 as D (6 bases). The CDR3 sequence is 15 residues long. The V end lost 2 bases, the J end lost 2 bases, and 10 bases lay between the germline ends. Germline V gene sequence: CDR1 LGHDT, CDR2 YNNKEL (reference sequence). CDR3 sequence reads: CASSQTRGTYNEQFF. For the CDR3, the DNA is TGTGCCAGCAGCCAAACTAGGGGGACCTACAATGAGCAGTTCTTC.

In nucleotides, the CDR3 is TGTGCCAGTAGTATAGATCCAGCTAGCTCCTATAATTCACCCCTCCACTTT. Amino acids: CASSIDPASSYNSPLHF. The chain joins TRBV19 to TRBJ1-6; D remains ambiguous. The CDR3 is made up of 17 amino acids. Trimming left V 0 bases short and J 0 bases short, with 9 bases between. CDR1 is LNHDA, CDR2 SQIVND, per germline (reference sequence).

This clone was detected once. The CDR3 loop reads CASSRDRDSGAYEQYF. DNA for the CDR3: TGTGCCAGCAGCCGAGACCGGGACAGCGGTGCCTACGAGCAGTACTTC. The chain recombines TRBV4-2 with TRBJ2-7; TRBD1 aligns across 7 bases. Germline V gene data show CDR1 as LGHNA and CDR2 as YNFKEQ. This CDR3 comprises 16 residues. V was clipped by 4 bases and J by 2 bases; unmatched bases: 11.

This clone was detected a few times. This chain joins TRBV15 and TRBJ1-2; possibly TRBD1 for D (6 bases). Trimming removed 6 bases from V and 0 bases from J, with 11 bases in between. The germline V gene encodes CDR1 LNHNV and CDR2 YYDKDF (reference sequence). The CDR3 spans 14 residues. The CDR3, as DNA: TGTGCCACCAGAGACAGGCGGGCTAACTATGGCTACACCTTC. As protein: CATRDRRANYGYTF.

This chain uses TRBV30 with TRBJ1-1; 9 positions agree with TRBD1. Germline CDR1 is GTSNPN and CDR2 is SVGIG (reference sequence). V gave up 1 base and J gave up 7 bases; unmatched junction bases: 7. This CDR3 has 14 amino acids. DNA of the CDR3: TGTGCCTGGAGTGCAGACAGGGGGATCAGTGAAGCTTTCTTT. Its protein is CAWSADRGISEAFF.

The chain links TRBV5-8 to TRBJ1-5; D possibly corresponds to TRBD1 (6 bases). The germline gives CDR1 SGHTS, CDR2 YDEGEE. This CDR3 has 14 amino acids. V gave up 2 bases and J gave up 6 bases, with 12 bases separating them. As DNA, the CDR3 is TGTGCCAGCAGCTTTGGCAGGGGATTTCAGCCCCAGCATTTT. Its translation: CASSFGRGFQPQHF.

This rearrangement joins TRBV3-1 (or the pseudogene TRBV3-2) to TRBJ2-1; TRBD2 aligns across 10 bases. The V gene's germline CDR1 is LGHDT and CDR2 YNNKEL (reference sequence). CDR3 length: 18 amino acids. The V and J ends lost 3 bases and 3 bases, in that order; junction bases with no gene match: 11. CDR3 coding DNA: TGTGCCAGCAGCCAGGGTCAAGCGGGAGGGATTTACTACAATGAGCAGTTCTTC. As protein: CASSQGQAGGIYYNEQFF.